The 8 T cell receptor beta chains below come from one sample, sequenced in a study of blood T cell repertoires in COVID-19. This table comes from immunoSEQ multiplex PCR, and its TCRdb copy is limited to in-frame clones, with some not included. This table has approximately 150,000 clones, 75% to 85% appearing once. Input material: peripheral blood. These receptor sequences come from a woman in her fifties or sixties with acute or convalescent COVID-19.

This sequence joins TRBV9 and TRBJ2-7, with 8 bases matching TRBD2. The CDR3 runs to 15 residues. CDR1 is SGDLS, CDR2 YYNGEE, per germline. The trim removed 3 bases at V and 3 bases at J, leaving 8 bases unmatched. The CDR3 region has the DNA TGTGCCAGCAGCGCGGGAGGGAGCCAAAACTACGAGCAGTACTTC. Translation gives CASSAGGSQNYEQYF.

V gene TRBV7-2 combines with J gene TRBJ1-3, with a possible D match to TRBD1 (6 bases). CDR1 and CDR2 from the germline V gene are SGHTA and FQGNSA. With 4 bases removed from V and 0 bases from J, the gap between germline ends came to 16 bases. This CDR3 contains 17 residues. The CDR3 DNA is TGTGCCAGCAGCTCCACATCCGGGACACACTCTGGAAACACCATATATTTT. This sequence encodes CASSSTSGTHSGNTIYF.

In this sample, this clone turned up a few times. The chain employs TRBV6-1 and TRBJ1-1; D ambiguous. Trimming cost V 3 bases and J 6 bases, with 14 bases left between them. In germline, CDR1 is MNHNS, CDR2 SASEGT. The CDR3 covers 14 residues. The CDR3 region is CASSEFSVNPEAFF. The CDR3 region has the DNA TGTGCCAGCAGTGAGTTCTCGGTTAACCCTGAAGCTTTCTTT.

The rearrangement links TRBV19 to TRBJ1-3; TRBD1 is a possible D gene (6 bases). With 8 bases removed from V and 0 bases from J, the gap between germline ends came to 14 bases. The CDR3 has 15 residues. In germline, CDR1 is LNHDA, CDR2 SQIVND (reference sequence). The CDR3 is CASAGQTLSGNTIYF. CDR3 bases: TGTGCCAGTGCCGGACAGACGCTCTCTGGAAACACCATATATTTT. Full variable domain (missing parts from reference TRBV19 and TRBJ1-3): DGGITQSPKYLFRKEGQNVTLSCEQNLNHDAMYWYRQDPGQGLRLIYYSQIVNDFQKGDIAEGYSVSREKKESFPLTVTSAQKNPTAFYLCASAGQTLSGNTIYFGEGSWLTVV.

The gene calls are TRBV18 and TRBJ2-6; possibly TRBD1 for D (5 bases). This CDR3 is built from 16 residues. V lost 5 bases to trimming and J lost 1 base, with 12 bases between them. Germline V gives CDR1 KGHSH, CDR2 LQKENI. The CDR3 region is CASSESRDSGANVLTF. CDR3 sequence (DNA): TGTGCCAGCTCAGAGTCCAGGGATTCTGGGGCCAACGTCCTGACTTTC.

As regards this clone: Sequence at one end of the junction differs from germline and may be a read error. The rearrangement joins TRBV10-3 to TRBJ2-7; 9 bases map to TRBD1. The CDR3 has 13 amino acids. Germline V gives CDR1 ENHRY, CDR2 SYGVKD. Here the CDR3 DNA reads TGTGCCATGTCGGGACAGGGAAAGGACGAGCAGTGCTTC. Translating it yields CAMSGQGKDEQCF.

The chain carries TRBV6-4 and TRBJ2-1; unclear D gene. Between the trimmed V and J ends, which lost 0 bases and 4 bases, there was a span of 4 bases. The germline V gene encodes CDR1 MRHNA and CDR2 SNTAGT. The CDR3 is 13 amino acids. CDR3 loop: CASSDSLYNEQFF. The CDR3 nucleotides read TGTGCCAGCAGTGACTCCCTATACAATGAGCAGTTCTTC.

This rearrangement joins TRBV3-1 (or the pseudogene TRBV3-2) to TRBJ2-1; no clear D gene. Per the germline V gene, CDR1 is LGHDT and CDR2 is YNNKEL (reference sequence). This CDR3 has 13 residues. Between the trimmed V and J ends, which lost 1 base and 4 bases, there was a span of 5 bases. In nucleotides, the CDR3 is TGTGCCAGCAGCCAAGGCTATTACAATGAGCAGTTCTTC. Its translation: CASSQGYYNEQFF.